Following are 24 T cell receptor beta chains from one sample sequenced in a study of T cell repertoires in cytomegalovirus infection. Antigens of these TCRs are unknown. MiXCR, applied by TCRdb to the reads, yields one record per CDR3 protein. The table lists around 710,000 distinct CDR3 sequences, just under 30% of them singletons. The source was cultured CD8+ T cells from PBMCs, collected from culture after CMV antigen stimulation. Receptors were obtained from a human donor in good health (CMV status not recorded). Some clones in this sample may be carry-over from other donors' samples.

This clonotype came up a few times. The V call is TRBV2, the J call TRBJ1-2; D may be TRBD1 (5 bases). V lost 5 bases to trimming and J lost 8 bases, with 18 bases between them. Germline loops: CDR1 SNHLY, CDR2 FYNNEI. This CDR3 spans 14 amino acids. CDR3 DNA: TGTGCCAGCAGTACTCAGCCGGGACTTTCGGGCTACACCTTC. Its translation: CASSTQPGLSGYTF.

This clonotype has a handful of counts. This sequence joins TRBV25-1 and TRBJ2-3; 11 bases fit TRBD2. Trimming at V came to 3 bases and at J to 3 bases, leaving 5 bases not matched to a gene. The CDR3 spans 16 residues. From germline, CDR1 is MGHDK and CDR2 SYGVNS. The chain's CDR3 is CASSDQTSGATDTQYF. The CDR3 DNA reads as TGTGCCAGCAGTGATCAGACTAGCGGGGCTACAGATACGCAGTATTTT.

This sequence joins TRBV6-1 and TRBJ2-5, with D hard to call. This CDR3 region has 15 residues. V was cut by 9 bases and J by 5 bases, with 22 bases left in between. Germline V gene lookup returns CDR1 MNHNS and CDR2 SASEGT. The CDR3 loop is CASFPLGYLGETQYF. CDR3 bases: TGTGCCAGTTTCCCCCTAGGGTATCTAGGGGAGACCCAGTACTTC.

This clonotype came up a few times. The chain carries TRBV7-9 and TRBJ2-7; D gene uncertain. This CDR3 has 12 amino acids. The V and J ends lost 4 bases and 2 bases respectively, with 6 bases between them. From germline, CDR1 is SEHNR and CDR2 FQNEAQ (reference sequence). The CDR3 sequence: CASSSFPYEQYV. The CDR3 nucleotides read TGTGCCAGCAGCTCCTTTCCCTACGAGCAGTACGTC.

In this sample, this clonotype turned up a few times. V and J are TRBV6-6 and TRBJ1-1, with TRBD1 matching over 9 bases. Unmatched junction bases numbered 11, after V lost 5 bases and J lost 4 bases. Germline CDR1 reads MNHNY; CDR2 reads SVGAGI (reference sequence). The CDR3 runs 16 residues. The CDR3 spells CASSGPGQGPFTEAFF. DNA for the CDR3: TGTGCCAGCAGTGGTCCGGGACAGGGACCATTCACTGAAGCTTTCTTT.

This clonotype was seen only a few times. The CDR3 here is CASSLQVTGYNEQFF. The CDR3 region has the DNA TGTGCCAGCAGCTTACAGGTTACCGGCTACAATGAGCAGTTCTTC. The chain employs TRBV5-6 and TRBJ2-1, with a weak D call TRBD1 (5 bases). The V and J ends lost 2 bases and 3 bases respectively, with 12 bases between them. CDR1 SGHDT and CDR2 YYEEEE come from the germline V gene. The CDR3 length is 15 residues. Filled out from reference TRBV5-6 and TRBJ2-1, the complete variable domain reads DAGVTQSPTHLIKTRGQQVTLRCSPKSGHDTVSWYQQALGQGPQFIFQYYEEEERQRGNFPDRFSGHQFPNYSSELNVNALLLGDSALYLCASSLQVTGYNEQFFGPGTRLTVL.

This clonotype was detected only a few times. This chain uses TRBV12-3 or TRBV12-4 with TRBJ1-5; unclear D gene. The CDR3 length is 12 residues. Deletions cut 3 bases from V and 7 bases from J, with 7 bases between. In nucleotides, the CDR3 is TGTGCCAGCAGTTTCCCTTACCAGCCCCAGCATTTT. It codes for CASSFPYQPQHF.

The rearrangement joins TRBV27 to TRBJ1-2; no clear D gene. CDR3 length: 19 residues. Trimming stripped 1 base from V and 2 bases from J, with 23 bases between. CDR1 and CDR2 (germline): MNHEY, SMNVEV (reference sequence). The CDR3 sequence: CASSLWAEGFTWLNYGYTF. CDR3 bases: TGTGCCAGCAGTTTATGGGCGGAGGGCTTTACATGGCTCAACTATGGCTACACCTTC.

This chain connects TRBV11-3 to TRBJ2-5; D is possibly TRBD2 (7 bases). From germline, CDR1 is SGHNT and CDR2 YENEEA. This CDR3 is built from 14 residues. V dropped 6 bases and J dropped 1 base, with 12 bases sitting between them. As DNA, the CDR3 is TGTGCCAGCAGTTCGCGGGGGCCCCAAGAGACCCAGTACTTC. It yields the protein CASSSRGPQETQYF.

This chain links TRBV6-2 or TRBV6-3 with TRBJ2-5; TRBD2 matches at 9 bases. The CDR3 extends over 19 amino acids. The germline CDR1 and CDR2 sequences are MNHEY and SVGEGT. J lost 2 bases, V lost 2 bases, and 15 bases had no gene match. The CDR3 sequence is CASSYPSRVAGEYQETQYF. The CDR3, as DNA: TGTGCCAGCAGTTACCCCTCCAGGGTAGCGGGGGAATATCAAGAGACCCAGTACTTC.

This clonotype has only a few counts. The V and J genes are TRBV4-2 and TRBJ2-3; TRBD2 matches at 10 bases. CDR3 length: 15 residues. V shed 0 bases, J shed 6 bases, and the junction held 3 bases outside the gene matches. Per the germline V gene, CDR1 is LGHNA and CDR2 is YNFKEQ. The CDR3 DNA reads TGTGCCAGCAGCCAAGAGCTAGCGGGGGCGGATACGCAGTATTTT. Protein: CASSQELAGADTQYF.

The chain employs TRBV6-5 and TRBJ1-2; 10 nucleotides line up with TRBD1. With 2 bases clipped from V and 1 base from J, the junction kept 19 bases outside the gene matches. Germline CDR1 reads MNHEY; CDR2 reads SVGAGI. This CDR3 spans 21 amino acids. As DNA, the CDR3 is TGTGCCAGCAGTTACGCGTTACGATCCGGGACAGGGGTCCTTGTTAACTATGGCTACACCTTC. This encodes CASSYALRSGTGVLVNYGYTF.

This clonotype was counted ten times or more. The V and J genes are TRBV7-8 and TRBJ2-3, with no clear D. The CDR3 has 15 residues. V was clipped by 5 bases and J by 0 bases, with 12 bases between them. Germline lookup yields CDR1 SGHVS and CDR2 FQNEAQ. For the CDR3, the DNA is TGTGCCAGCAGCCGGAGACGCTCAAGCACAGATACGCAGTATTTT. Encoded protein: CASSRRRSSTDTQYF.

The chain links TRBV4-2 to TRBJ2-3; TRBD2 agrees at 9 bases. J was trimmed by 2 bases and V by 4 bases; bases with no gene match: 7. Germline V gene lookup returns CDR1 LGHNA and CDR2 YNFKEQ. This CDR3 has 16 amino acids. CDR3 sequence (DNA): TGTGCCAGCAGCCCGGAGCTAGCGGGGCCCACAGATACGCAGTATTTT. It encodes CASSPELAGPTDTQYF.

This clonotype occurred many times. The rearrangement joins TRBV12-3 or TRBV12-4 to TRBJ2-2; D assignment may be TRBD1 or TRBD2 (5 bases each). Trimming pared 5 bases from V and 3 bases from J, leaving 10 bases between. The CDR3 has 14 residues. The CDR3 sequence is CASSNGAYTGELFF. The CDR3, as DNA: TGTGCCAGCAGTAACGGGGCCTACACCGGGGAGCTGTTTTTT.

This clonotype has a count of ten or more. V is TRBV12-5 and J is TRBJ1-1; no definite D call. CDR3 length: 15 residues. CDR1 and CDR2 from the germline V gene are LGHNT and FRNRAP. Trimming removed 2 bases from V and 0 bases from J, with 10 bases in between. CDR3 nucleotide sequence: TGTGCTAGTGGTTTGAATATTAGGATGAACACTGAAGCTTTCTTT. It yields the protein CASGLNIRMNTEAFF. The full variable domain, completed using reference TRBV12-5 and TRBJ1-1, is DARVTQTPRHKVTEMGQEVTMRCQPILGHNTVFWYRQTMMQGLELLAYFRNRAPLDDSGMPKDRFSAEMPDATLATLKIQPSEPRDSAVYFCASGLNIRMNTEAFFGQGTRLTVV.

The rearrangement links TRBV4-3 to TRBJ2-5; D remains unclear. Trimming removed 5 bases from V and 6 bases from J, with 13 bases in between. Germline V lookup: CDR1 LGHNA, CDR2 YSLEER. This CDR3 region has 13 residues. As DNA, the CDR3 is TGCGCCAGCAGCACCTATCCCCCCAAGACCCAGTACTTC. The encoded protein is CASSTYPPKTQYF.

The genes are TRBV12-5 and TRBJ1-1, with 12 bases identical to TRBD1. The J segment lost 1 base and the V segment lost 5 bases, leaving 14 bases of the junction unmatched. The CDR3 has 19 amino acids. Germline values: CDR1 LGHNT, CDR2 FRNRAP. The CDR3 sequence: CASGPPGTGGGLGNTEAFF. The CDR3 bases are TGTGCTAGTGGTCCCCCCGGGACAGGGGGCGGTTTGGGGAACACTGAAGCTTTCTTT.

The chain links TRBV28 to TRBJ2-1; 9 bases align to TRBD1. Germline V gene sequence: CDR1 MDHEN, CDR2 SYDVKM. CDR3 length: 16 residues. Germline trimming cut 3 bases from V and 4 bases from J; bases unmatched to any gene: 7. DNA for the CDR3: TGTGCCAGCAGTTTTACAGGGGGCGCGTTATACAATGAGCAGTTCTTC. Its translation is CASSFTGGALYNEQFF.

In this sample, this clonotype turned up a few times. The CDR3 nucleotides are TGTGCCAGCGCAATTCCAGGGGGCGATTATGGCTACACCTTC. This encodes CASAIPGGDYGYTF. The chain combines TRBV7-9 with TRBJ1-2, with 8 bases aligning to TRBD1. This CDR3 contains 14 residues. CDR1 is SEHNR, CDR2 FQNEAQ, per germline (reference sequence). V was pared by 8 bases and J by 5 bases, with 10 bases of the junction left unmatched. The whole variable domain, remainder taken from reference TRBV7-9 and TRBJ1-2, is DTGVSQNPRHKITKRGQNVTFRCDPISEHNRLYWYRQTLGQGPEFLTYFQNEAQLEKSRLLSDRFSAERPKGSFSTLEIQRTEQGDSAMYLCASAIPGGDYGYTFGSGTRLTVV.

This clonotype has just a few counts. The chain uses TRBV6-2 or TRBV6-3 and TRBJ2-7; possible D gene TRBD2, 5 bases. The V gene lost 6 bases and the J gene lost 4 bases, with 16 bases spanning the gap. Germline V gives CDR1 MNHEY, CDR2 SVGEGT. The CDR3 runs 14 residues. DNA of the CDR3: TGTGCCAGCAGAGACGGAGGCTCTTCTTACGAGCAGTACGTC. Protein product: CASRDGGSSYEQYV.

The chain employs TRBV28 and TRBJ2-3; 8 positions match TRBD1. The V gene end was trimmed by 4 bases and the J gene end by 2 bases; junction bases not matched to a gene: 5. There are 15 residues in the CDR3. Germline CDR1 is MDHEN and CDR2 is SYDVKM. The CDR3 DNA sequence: TGTGCCAGCAGTTGGACAGGGCGGACCACAGATACGCAGTATTTT. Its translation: CASSWTGRTTDTQYF.

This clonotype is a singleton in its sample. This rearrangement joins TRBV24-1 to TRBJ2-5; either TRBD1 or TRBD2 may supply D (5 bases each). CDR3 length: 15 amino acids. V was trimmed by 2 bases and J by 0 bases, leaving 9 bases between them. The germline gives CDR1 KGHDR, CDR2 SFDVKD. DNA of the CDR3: TGTGCCACCAGTGATTCGGGGCAGGACCAAGAGACCCAGTACTTC. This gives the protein CATSDSGQDQETQYF.

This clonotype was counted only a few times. CDR3 amino acids: CASSIASGGTTDTQYF. The CDR3, as DNA: TGTGCCAGTAGTATAGCAAGCGGGGGGACCACAGATACGCAGTATTTT. J is TRBJ2-3 and V is TRBV19, with 9 bases matching TRBD2. CDR1 and CDR2 from the germline V gene are LNHDA and SQIVND (reference sequence). This CDR3 is built from 16 residues. The V gene end was trimmed by 1 base and the J gene end by 2 bases; junction bases not matched to a gene: 4.